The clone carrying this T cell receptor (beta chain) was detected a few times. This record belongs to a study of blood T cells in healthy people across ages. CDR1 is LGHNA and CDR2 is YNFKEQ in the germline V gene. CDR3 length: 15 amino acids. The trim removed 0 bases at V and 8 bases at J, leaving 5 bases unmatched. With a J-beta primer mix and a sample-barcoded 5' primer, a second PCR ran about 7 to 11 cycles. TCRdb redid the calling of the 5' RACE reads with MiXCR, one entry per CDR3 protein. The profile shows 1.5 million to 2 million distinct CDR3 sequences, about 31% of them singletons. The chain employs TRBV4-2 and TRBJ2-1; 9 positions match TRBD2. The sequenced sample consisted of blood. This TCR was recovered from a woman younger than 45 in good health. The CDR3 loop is CASSQEDSGSYEQFF. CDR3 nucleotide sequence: TGTGCCAGCAGCCAAGAAGATAGCGGGAGCTATGAGCAGTTCTTC.